These T cell receptor beta chains were read from a single sample in a study of blood T cells in healthy people across ages. One entry per CDR3 protein results from TCRdb running MiXCR on the 5' RACE reads. The sample lists hundreds of thousands of distinct CDR3 sequences; under 30% were seen once. Material for sequencing was blood. The receptors originated from a woman aged 80 or older in good health. The CDR3 runs from the conserved cysteine through the conserved F or W.

CDR3 protein: CASSQGGTGGLERFF; V gene: TRBV5-1; J gene: TRBJ2-1
CDR3 protein: CATSRDPSRYSGTGGYNSPLHF; V gene: TRBV15; J gene: TRBJ1-6
CDR3 protein: CASSSGQGIVAFF; V gene: TRBV7-9; J gene: TRBJ1-1
CDR3 protein: CSAILSHRQAEQYF; V gene: TRBV20-1; J gene: TRBJ2-7
CDR3 protein: CASSNFDIRQGHNYEQYF; V gene: TRBV21-1; J gene: TRBJ2-7
CDR3 protein: CASSFRAGPETQYF; V gene: TRBV5-4; J gene: TRBJ2-5
CDR3 protein: CASSPWTARGVPDTQYF; V gene: TRBV5-1; J gene: TRBJ2-3
CDR3 protein: CASSPTRRVVGADTQYF; V gene: TRBV9; J gene: TRBJ2-3
CDR3 protein: CASSSGGNQPQHF; V gene: TRBV12-3/TRBV12-4; J gene: TRBJ1-5
CDR3 protein: CASSLKGIRETQYF; V gene: TRBV7-7; J gene: TRBJ2-5
CDR3 protein: CSARENRAYEQYF; V gene: TRBV20-1; J gene: TRBJ2-7
CDR3 protein: CASRPGTTGPNSPLHF; V gene: TRBV7-2; J gene: TRBJ1-6
CDR3 protein: CASSSSGTRTGELFF; V gene: TRBV28; J gene: TRBJ2-2
CDR3 protein: CASSLNRQGIYEQYF; V gene: TRBV7-2; J gene: TRBJ2-7
CDR3 protein: CASSVEVEIYNEQFF; V gene: TRBV9; J gene: TRBJ2-1
CDR3 protein: CASSLGKMRGGEKYNEQFF; V gene: TRBV5-1; J gene: TRBJ2-1
CDR3 protein: CASSYSTSGGLNNEQFF; V gene: TRBV6-2/TRBV6-3; J gene: TRBJ2-1